This T cell receptor beta chain is drawn from a study of cytomegalovirus exposure and HLA in healthy donors (dated by TCRdb to about 2017). With regard to the full study: An earlier analysis of several hundred of the donors reported roughly 300 Gb of sequence data and more than 90 million unique TCR beta sequences from 190 million or so T cells. Roughly 300 gigabases of sequencing data and tens of millions of unique TCR sequences were included in an early release covering 550 to 650 HLA-typed donors. Among the roughly 400 genotyped donors, around 81% belonged to the genetic ancestry cluster associated with self-reported Caucasian donors. The aim of the study was to test whether cataloging public T cell receptors could identify signatures of past pathogen exposure. The study profiled the T cell repertoires of approximately 700 subjects by immunosequencing and related them to cytomegalovirus serostatus. Besides the first cohort of 666 subjects, a separate validation cohort made up of roughly 130 different subjects was used. To predict cytomegalovirus infection status, the study brought together high-throughput TCR immunosequencing, statistical association of individual TCRs with disease status, and machine learning. A later analysis re-analyzed previously published TCR beta repertoires from approximately 670 donors and added high-resolution HLA genotyping to study TCR occurrence patterns. In the later analysis, no new phenotypic data were used to find candidate immune exposures; instead, reliance was placed on TCR beta sequences and their occurrence across donors. To decide whether each TCR beta V gene segment behaved as functional or pseudogenic, an earlier analysis of 587 of the donors relied on high-throughput TCR beta sequencing. Alongside the repertoire data, information on donor age, sex, ethnicity and CMV serostatus was compiled. A later genetic analysis took genome-wide SNP genotypes for about three fifths of the roughly 670 donors and used that subset as a discovery cohort. All discovery cohort repertoires had been generated using a single sequencing platform. Class I and class II HLA loci were covered by the typing at four-digit resolution. The number of donors typed differed by locus, with about 629-630 for A, B, C, DRB1 and DQB1, roughly 550 for DQA1, over 600 for DPA1, and around 450 for DPB1. A handful of DR-DQ haplotypes were handled as single units for association and clustering because linkage in the cohort was strong. Among some 410 genotyped donors of the cohort, an average of roughly 240,000 unique TCR beta nucleotide sequences were sequenced per donor, around 20% of them non-productive.

V is pared back by 0 bases and J by 4 bases, with 8 bases lying between the germline termini. In the germline V gene, CDR1 corresponds to SGHRS and CDR2 to YFSETQ. From cysteine to phenylalanine, the CDR3 is 14 amino acids long. Just the 42-base CDR3 DNA is kept, in frame starting at base 1. The cohort consisted of 600 to 750 healthy bone marrow donors. At the time of sampling, every cohort member was nominally healthy, though immune exposures that went unrecorded were likely present. The donor tested CMV seropositive, placing the donor among the 290 or so seropositive members of the cohort. A peripheral blood sample was collected from each donor, and TCR beta sequencing was performed on peripheral blood mononuclear cells. The Qiagen DNeasy Blood Extraction Kit was used to extract genomic DNA from the blood cell samples. The receptor library was made with the immunoSEQ multiplex PCR assay. For the multiplex PCR, a mixture combining 60 forward primers for TCR Vbeta segments and 13 reverse primers for TCR Jbeta segments was used. The CDR3 region of rearranged TCR beta genes was amplified from genomic DNA by a multiplex PCR assay. The Illumina HiSeq System was used to sequence the amplified TCR beta libraries as 87-base-pair reads. Per the source publication's procedure: Across the roughly 600 repertoires, a later analysis counted roughly 77 million unique TCR beta chains, around 11 million of which were shared by at least two donors. To remove PCR and sequencing errors, raw reads were error-corrected and collapsed into unique sequences using a nearest-neighbor algorithm that merged closely related sequences. V, D and J gene segments were assigned by aligning CDR3 sequences to IMGT reference sequences. For a sequence to be retained, a match of at least six nucleotides was required to both a V gene segment and a J gene segment. Rearrangements were classified as productive when the CDR3 lacked stop codons and remained in frame with V and J, and all other rearrangements were classified as non-productive. CDR3 was defined by IMGT convention, running from the second conserved V-encoded cysteine to the conserved J-encoded phenylalanine. The earlier analysis of around 640 of the donors excluded sequences that lacked an unambiguous match to a single V gene segment. An earlier analysis of about 590 of the donors classified V segments as functional when productive rearrangements were above 56.7% and as segregating when the standard deviation between donors was above 5%. A statistical classification framework was developed to diagnose cytomegalovirus status using the catalog of TCR beta chain sequences. V and J gene assignment, in a later analysis, came from comparing TCR nucleotide sequences with IMGT/GENE-DB human TR gene sequences. Using the TCRdist pipeline, a later analysis assigned CDR3 sequences along with most-parsimonious VDJ recombination scenarios. A later analysis defined each TCR beta chain by its CDR3 amino acid sequence plus V-gene family, and excluded reads lacking a unique V-gene family. As a way to deal with suspected cross-contamination and a sequencing artifact, a later analysis dropped 450 to 700 nucleotide sequences that were highly shared and had low generation probability. In a later analysis, a clonal expansion index for each public chain was calculated from normalized within-repertoire ranks of inferred template counts. In a later analysis, generation probabilities were computed with a VDJ recombination model fitted to out-of-frame rearrangements, and the resulting probabilities were checked against IGoR. In a later analysis, hypergeometric tests were used to score TCR-TCR, TCR-HLA and TCR-CMV co-occurrence, with a repertoire-size bias correction applied to TCR pairs. False discovery rates were estimated in a later analysis by permuting HLA or CMV assignments 20 times. In a later analysis, co-occurring TCRs were grouped with DBSCAN, and TCRdist sequence similarity was added when clustering was performed within HLA-allele-positive subsets. Repertoires with fewer than 30,000 or more than 120,000 public chains were left out of co-occurrence clustering, as were five repertoires with anomalous nucleotide sharing. The clones in this table, taken by TCRdb from immuneACCESS, are in-frame only. Not every clone is retained; where verified, under half of the shortfall comes from an unresolved V gene, and the cause of the rest is unknown. Clone size and the V and J calls come from that table; the DNA yielded D and trimming. The sample table shows some 110,000 clones, and over 75% are seen once. Of the sample, roughly 12% falls within the top ten clones.

General findings and caveats noted by the study authors: In the study, about 150 TCR beta chains were listed as associated with cytomegalovirus. In a later analysis, most CMV-associated TCR beta chains were found to appear HLA-restricted, with HLA associations seemingly driven largely by CMV exposure. A further reported finding was that TCR beta sequences accurately predicted the HLA-A and HLA-B alleles for most subjects in the first cohort. In a later analysis, TCR association rates were found to vary across HLA loci, with the most associated TCRs seen for DRB1 alleles and the fewest for HLA-C alleles. According to a later genetic analysis, donors in an Asian-associated ancestry cluster had fewer N-insertions in productive TCRs than the roughly 700-donor mean. Because HLA typing was missing for some donors at each locus, association tests included only the typed subset. The classifier was reported to diagnose cytomegalovirus status with high specificity and sensitivity in both the original cohort and the validation cohort. According to the authors, the approach could potentially be generalized to other disease states and immunological phenotypes. For the cohort, immune exposure information was limited to CMV serostatus. A few of the identified cytomegalovirus-associated TCR beta chains were confirmed in vitro to be specific for cytomegalovirus antigens. When HLA alleles, especially DR and DQ, strongly co-occurred, TCR associations were difficult to assign to individual alleles. A cluster of highly shared sequence variants was judged likely to be a technical artifact of the sequencing pipeline. Linkage disequilibrium might explain the correlated functional status among segregating V segments, but an unknown experimental factor could not be excluded. Because counts were too low, some 17 rarely observed V segments, including chromosome 9 orphons, were excluded from the earlier analysis of fewer than 650 of the donors. Compared with equally common non-associated chains, HLA-associated TCR beta chains in a later analysis were more clonally expanded and had lower generation probabilities. In a later analysis, several top co-occurrence clusters were reported to appear linked to parvovirus B19, influenza, CMV and Epstein-Barr virus. Some IMGT-functional V segments, including TRBV6-2 and TRBV6-3, could not be told apart with the 87-base-pair reads, so those segments were excluded. V-gene and J-gene trimming of TCR beta chains was associated with a missense DCLRE1C variant in a later genetic analysis, and the association was replicated in an independent cohort. Specific HLA alleles were associated with over 15,000 TCR beta sequences at a false discovery rate of 0.05 in a later analysis. The cohort was sequenced for TCR beta chains only, and without alpha or paired-chain data the features that could be detected were limited. Roughly uniform sequencing depth across donors was assumed in presence/absence analyses, although this assumption may not hold. Broadly in line with IMGT annotations, most TCR beta V segments showed up in productive rearrangements about 90% or about 30% of the time in an earlier analysis of 587 of the donors. Most TCR sequences were seen in very few donors, while some public TCRs were found in many individuals.

As regards this clone: This receptor's antigen is unknown. Per-base quality was not reported, and no clone a single base away is much larger than it.

The receptor was isolated from a woman in her forties in good health and CMV-seropositive. The V gene is TRBV5-1 and the J gene is TRBJ2-1; the D gene cannot be named for sure. Sequences were obtained from PBMCs. The nucleotides read TGCGCCAGCAGCTTGGATCTACGGTACAATGAGCAGTTCTTC. Translated, it gives CASSLDLRYNEQFF.